The 16 T cell receptor beta chains in this list originate from one sample, sequenced in a study of OX40 agonist ivuxolimab in advanced cancers. The table came from immunoSEQ multiplex PCR; TCRdb's copy has only in-frame clones and leaves some out. The table lists about 88,000 clones, more than 70% of them singletons. Sequenced here: CD4+ or CD8+ T cells sorted from blood, sampled in a trial of the OX40 agonist ivuxolimab. These receptors were obtained from an adult with an advanced solid tumor such as melanoma, head and neck, liver or kidney cancer.

The chain's CDR3 is CASRLEVGSDEAFF. CDR3 nucleotide sequence: TGTGCAAGTCGCTTAGAAGTGGGGTCAGACGAAGCTTTCTTT. The rearrangement uses TRBV12-2 and TRBJ1-1. TRBV12-2 is a listed pseudogene. The CDR3 extends over 14 amino acids.

The V gene is TRBV19, the J gene TRBJ1-4, with 12 bases that match TRBD1. The CDR3 is made up of 18 amino acids. Per germline, CDR1 LNHDA and CDR2 SQIVND (reference sequence). Unmatched junction bases numbered 13, after V lost 6 bases and J lost 5 bases. The CDR3 bases are TGTGCCAGTAGCCCCGGGACAGGGGGCATAGGGCGCAATGAAAAACTGTTTTTT. Its translation: CASSPGTGGIGRNEKLFF.

The chain combines TRBV5-1 with TRBJ2-5, with D possibly TRBD1 on 6 matching bases. Germline CDR1 and CDR2: SGHRS and YFSETQ. The CDR3 covers 14 residues. The ends were cut back, 2 bases at V and 4 bases at J, with 12 bases in the middle. The CDR3 DNA reads as TGCGCCAGCAGCTTAGGGGGACAAAGAGAGACCCAGTACTTC. This translates into CASSLGGQRETQYF.

The CDR3 DNA is TGTGCCAGCAGAGACGTGGGAGATACGCAGTATTTT. This encodes CASRDVGDTQYF. The chain couples TRBV25-1 to TRBJ2-3; no definite D call. This CDR3 is built from 12 residues. CDR1 is MGHDK and CDR2 is SYGVNS in the germline V gene. Trimming removed 6 bases at V and 5 bases at J, with 9 bases between.

The count of this clone is one. This chain joins TRBV2 and TRBJ2-1, with TRBD2 matching over 13 bases. CDR3 length: 16 amino acids. J was trimmed by 2 bases and V by 7 bases; bases with no gene match: 5. CDR1 is SNHLY and CDR2 is FYNNEI in the germline V gene. CDR3 sequence: CASTTSGRAAYNEQFF. The DNA for the CDR3 is TGTGCCAGCACCACTAGCGGGAGGGCCGCCTACAATGAGCAGTTCTTC.

The gene calls are TRBV2 and TRBJ1-2, with 9 nucleotides matching TRBD1. Germline loops: CDR1 SNHLY, CDR2 FYNNEI. The length of the CDR3 is 15 residues. V was clipped by 7 bases and J by 2 bases; unmatched bases: 8. The chain's CDR3 is CASTLQGAENYGYTF. CDR3 bases: TGTGCCAGCACCCTACAGGGGGCGGAGAACTATGGCTACACCTTC.

The V gene is TRBV5-5, the J gene TRBJ1-5; 7 bases line up with TRBD1. The CDR3 is 15 residues long. The J segment lost 7 bases and the V segment lost 0 bases, leaving 7 bases of the junction unmatched. From germline, CDR1 is SGHKS and CDR2 YYEKEE (reference sequence). Here the CDR3 DNA reads TGTGCCAGCAGCTTGGGACCGGGAGGGGGCCAGCCCCAGCATTTT. Amino acids: CASSLGPGGGQPQHF.

The gene calls are TRBV10-3 and TRBJ2-7, with D perhaps TRBD1 (7 bases). Germline V CDR1 and CDR2: ENHRY, SYGVKD. The CDR3 consists of 15 residues. V was clipped by 3 bases and J by 3 bases, with 15 bases between them. CDR3 in amino acids: CAISEVQGGRYEQYF. The CDR3 nucleotides read TGTGCCATCAGTGAAGTTCAGGGGGGTCGCTACGAGCAGTACTTC.

The chain is built from TRBV15 and TRBJ2-7; TRBD1 matches 7 bases. Germline CDR1 and CDR2: LNHNV and YYDKDF (reference sequence). The CDR3 is 14 amino acids. V lost 4 bases to trimming and J lost 2 bases; unmatched junction nucleotides: 5. The CDR3 DNA reads TGTGCCACCAGCACCTGGGACAGAGCCTACGAGCAGTACTTC. It translates to CATSTWDRAYEQYF. Looking up the rest from reference TRBV15 and TRBJ2-7 gives the full variable domain: DAMVIQNPRYQVTQFGKPVTLSCSQTLNHNVMYWYQQKSSQAPKLLFHYYDKDFNNEADTPDNFQSRRPNTSFCFLDIRSPGLGDTAMYLCATSTWDRAYEQYFGPGTRLTVT.

The J gene is TRBJ1-1, the V gene TRBV28, with D unresolved. The CDR3 is 13 residues long. The germline gives CDR1 MDHEN, CDR2 SYDVKM. V lost 6 bases, J lost 1 base, and 9 bases lay in between. Here the CDR3 DNA reads TGTGCCAGCAGAAATTCAGGGAACACTGAAGCTTTCTTT. Amino acid sequence: CASRNSGNTEAFF.

V usage is TRBV4-1 and J usage is TRBJ1-5; no firm D call. Germline loops: CDR1 MGHRA, CDR2 YSYEKL. This CDR3 is 19 amino acids long. Trimming stripped 6 bases from V and 0 bases from J, with 24 bases between. This CDR3 reads CASRSENGFQDRSNQPQHF. For the CDR3, the DNA is TGCGCCAGCAGATCGGAAAATGGTTTTCAAGACCGTAGCAATCAGCCCCAGCATTTT.

This sequence joins TRBV5-4 and TRBJ2-5; the D is unclear. Germline V gene sequence: CDR1 SGHNT, CDR2 YYREEE (reference sequence). CDR3 size: 14 residues. V was clipped by 2 bases and J by 7 bases, with 15 bases between them. In nucleotides, the CDR3 is TGTGCCAGCAGCTTTGGACCCCCTCCGGGGACCCAGTACTTC. It codes for CASSFGPPPGTQYF.

This chain links TRBV5-6 with TRBJ1-2; D may be TRBD1 (5 bases). In germline, CDR1 is SGHDT, CDR2 YYEEEE. Trimming took 4 bases from V and 2 from J, leaving 15 bases between them. The CDR3 covers 15 residues. In nucleotides, the CDR3 is TGTGCCAGCAGCCGGCCGGGACCTGGGAACTATGGCTACACCTTC. Translation: CASSRPGPGNYGYTF.

This clone was picked up one time. V and J are TRBV10-3 and TRBJ1-1; maybe TRBD1 (5 bases). V shed 3 bases and J shed 14 bases, with 16 bases lying between them. CDR1 is ENHRY and CDR2 is SYGVKD in the germline V gene. The CDR3 is 12 residues long. As DNA, the CDR3 is TGTGCCATCAGTGACACCGCGGGGACGGCGTTCTTT. Encoded protein: CAISDTAGTAFF.

The gene calls are TRBV28 and TRBJ2-2; no definite D call. From germline, CDR1 is MDHEN and CDR2 SYDVKM. The ends were cut back, 5 bases at V and 6 bases at J, with 16 bases in the middle. CDR3 length: 15 residues. In DNA form, the CDR3 reads TGTGCCAGCAGTCGGCCGGCGAGGCGCGCCGGGGAGCTGTTTTTT. Translating it yields CASSRPARRAGELFF.

The V gene is TRBV5-1, the J gene TRBJ2-7; a weak D match, TRBD2 (6 bases). The CDR3 runs 15 residues. Germline V lookup: CDR1 SGHRS, CDR2 YFSETQ. The V and J ends lost 3 bases and 3 bases respectively, with 16 bases between them. CDR3 sequence: CASSSTTLSGYEQYF. CDR3 nucleotides: TGCGCCAGCAGCTCGACCACCCTTAGCGGCTACGAGCAGTACTTC. The variable domain in full, with the rest retrieved from reference TRBV5-1 and TRBJ2-7, is KAGVTQTPRYLIKTRGQQVTLSCSPISGHRSVSWYQQTPGQGLQFLFEYFSETQRNKGNFPGRFSGRQFSNSRSEMNVSTLELGDSALYLCASSSTTLSGYEQYFGPGTRLTVT.